This T cell receptor beta chain derives from a study of blood T cell repertoires in COVID-19 (dated by TCRdb to the early 2020s). The study in broad terms: The collaborator samples originated in the United States, Italy and Spain and spanned the acute and convalescent phases of COVID-19. The prospective study material was composed of cDNA or gDNA derived from T cells, B-cell-depleted T cells, or PBMCs. The dataset comprised deeply sampled blood TCRbeta repertoires from subjects exposed to, actively infected with, or recovered from COVID-19. The repertoires were released in a freely available public database intended as a resource for research on the immune response to SARS-CoV-2. Samples were obtained from the ongoing ImmuneRACE study (first 160 participants) and from some 1,200 subjects provided by 6 global collaborators. A de-identified subject ID, COVID-19 status, age in years and sex were almost always included in the sample metadata. HLA class I and class II types, where available, came from metadata supplied by the sample provider rather than from assay-based typing. What the work shows at the level of the full study, not this receptor alone: How much clinical and demographic metadata was included differed by source and by participant, and the metadata was provided uncurated.

A note on this clone: Its antigen has not been determined. Base qualities are missing; no much larger clone stands one base away.

Collaborating institutions collected whole blood in K2EDTA tubes following their own protocols. For TCRbeta analysis, collaborator samples were shipped as frozen whole blood, as isolated PBMCs, or as DNA extracted from either sample type. The CDR3, from cysteine to phenylalanine, totals 13 residues. Only CDR3 DNA remains: 39 bases, in frame from the first base. According to the germline V gene, CDR1 reads MNHNS and CDR2 reads SASEGT. V lost 2 bases and J lost 7 bases, and the count of bases not matched to a germline gene is 4. TCRbeta CDR3 regions were amplified from genomic DNA by means of the immunoSEQ Assay, a bias-controlled multiplex PCR. In the original analysis: The number of nucleated cells in each sample was estimated by amplification of reference gene primers within the assay. To quantify the absolute abundance of each unique TCRbeta CDR3 rearrangement, sequence reads were collapsed and filtered. For each sample, productive Simpson clonality was calculated as the square root of Simpson's diversity index over productive rearrangements. The clones in this table, taken by TCRdb from immuneACCESS, are in-frame only. Not every clone is retained; where verified, under half of the shortfall comes from an unresolved V gene, and the cause of the rest is unknown. D and trimming come from the DNA, and the V and J calls and clone size come from that table. The sample yields about 34,000 clones; 90% to 95% were counted once. The top ten hold 35% to 50% of the sample.

The V gene is TRBV6-1 and the J gene is TRBJ1-1; 7 nucleotides in the junction match TRBD1. Sequenced sample: peripheral blood. This TCR derives from a man aged 60-69 years with active or convalescent COVID-19. Here is the DNA: TGTGCCAGCAGTGAAAGGGGGCGGCGTGAAGCTTTCTTT. Its amino acids are CASSERGRREAFF.